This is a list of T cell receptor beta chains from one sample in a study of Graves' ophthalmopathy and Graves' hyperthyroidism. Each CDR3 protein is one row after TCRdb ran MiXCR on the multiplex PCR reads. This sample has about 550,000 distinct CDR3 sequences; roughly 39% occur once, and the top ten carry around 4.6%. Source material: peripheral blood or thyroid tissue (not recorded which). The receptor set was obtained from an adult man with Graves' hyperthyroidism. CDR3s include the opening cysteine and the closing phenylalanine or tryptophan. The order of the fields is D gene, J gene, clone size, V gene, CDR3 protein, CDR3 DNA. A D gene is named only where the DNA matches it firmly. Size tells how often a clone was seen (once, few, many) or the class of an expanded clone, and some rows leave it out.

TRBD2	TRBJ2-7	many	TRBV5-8	CASSLAVLAGDPYEQYF	TGTGCCAGCAGCTTGGCCGTGTTAGCGGGAGACCCGTACGAGCAGTACTTC
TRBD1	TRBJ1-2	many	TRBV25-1	CASKRQGLEGYTF	TGTGCCAGCAAACGACAGGGCCTGGAGGGCTACACCTTC
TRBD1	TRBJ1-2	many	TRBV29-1	CSVEHRGKYGYTF	TGCAGCGTTGAGCACAGGGGGAAATATGGCTACACCTTC
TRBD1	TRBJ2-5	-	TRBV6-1	CASSAGQLQETQYF	TGTGCCAGCAGTGCGGGACAGCTCCAAGAGACCCAGTACTTC
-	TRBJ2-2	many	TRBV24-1	CATSAPGPRSGELFF	TGTGCCACCAGTGCCCCGGGCCCTAGGTCCGGGGAGCTGTTTTTT
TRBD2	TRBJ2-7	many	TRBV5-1	CASSPGTSGREQYF	TGCGCCAGCAGCCCCGGGACTAGCGGAAGGGAGCAGTACTTC
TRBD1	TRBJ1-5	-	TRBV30	CAWSLGQANQPQHF	TGTGCCTGGAGTCTGGGACAGGCCAATCAGCCCCAGCATTTT
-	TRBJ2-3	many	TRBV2	CASSGQQTQYF	TGTGCCAGCAGTGGACAGCAAACGCAGTATTTT
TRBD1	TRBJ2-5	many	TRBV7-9	CASSSGTGQETQYF	TGTGCCAGCAGCTCTGGGACAGGACAAGAGACCCAGTACTTC
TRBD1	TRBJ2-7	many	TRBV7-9	CASTGTGVDEQYF	TGTGCCTCGACCGGGACAGGGGTCGACGAGCAGTACTTC
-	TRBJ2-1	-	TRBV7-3	CASSQDESNEQFF	TGCGCCAGCAGCCAAGATGAGTCCAATGAGCAGTTCTTC
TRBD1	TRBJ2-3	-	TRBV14	CASSWTGPADTQYF	TGTGCCAGCAGCTGGACAGGGCCCGCAGATACGCAGTATTTT
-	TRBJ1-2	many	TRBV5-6	CASSLGGPGSYGYTF	TGTGCCAGCAGCTTGGGCGGGCCAGGCAGCTATGGCTACACCTTC
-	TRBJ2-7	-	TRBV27	CASSPRGGGGPDEQYF	TGTGCCAGCAGTCCCAGAGGAGGTGGGGGGCCGGACGAGCAGTACTTC
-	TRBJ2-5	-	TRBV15	CATSPRAQETQYF	TGTGCCACCAGCCCAAGAGCCCAAGAGACCCAGTACTTC
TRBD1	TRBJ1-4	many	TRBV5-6	CASSTDRGVEKLFF	TGTGCCAGCAGCACGGACAGGGGTGTTGAAAAACTGTTTTTT
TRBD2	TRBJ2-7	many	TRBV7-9	CASSQPGLGGYEQYF	TGTGCCAGCAGCCAACCGGGACTAGGGGGCTACGAGCAGTACTTC
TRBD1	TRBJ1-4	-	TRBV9	CASSSQSGTGSTNEKLFF	TGTGCCAGCAGTTCCCAATCCGGGACAGGGTCAACTAATGAAAAACTGTTTTTT
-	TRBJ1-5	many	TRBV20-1	CSAKGQNSLSNQPQHF	TGCAGTGCTAAGGGGCAAAACTCCCTTTCCAATCAGCCCCAGCATTTT
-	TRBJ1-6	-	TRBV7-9	CASSSGTRAYNSPLHF	TGTGCCAGCAGCTCCGGGACACGGGCCTATAATTCACCCCTCCACTTT
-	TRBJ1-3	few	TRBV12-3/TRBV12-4	CASSFTRGAYGNTIYF	TGTGCCAGCAGTTTCACCAGGGGCGCTTACGGAAACACCATATATTTT